These T cell receptor beta chains were read from a single sample in a study of blood T cell repertoires in COVID-19. Sequencing was performed with immunoSEQ multiplex PCR; in TCRdb, only in-frame clones are kept and a portion is missing. The data contain fewer than 350,000 clones, 81% of them singletons. The specimen was peripheral blood. Receptors originate from an older woman with active or convalescent COVID-19. The CDR3 runs from the conserved cysteine through the conserved F or W. The D gene is left open where the match is weak. The size of a clone is reported for some rows only, either as once, few or many, or as a class for expanded clones.

clone size,V gene,D gene,J gene,CDR3 protein,CDR3 DNA
.,TRBV7-9,.,TRBJ1-4,CASSSGWGGKEKLFF,TGTGCCAGCAGCTCGGGTTGGGGGGGCAAGGAAAAACTGTTTTTT
.,TRBV6-4,TRBD1,TRBJ2-7,CASSRQGEALYEQYF,TGTGCCAGCAGTCGACAGGGAGAAGCTCTCTACGAGCAGTACTTC
.,TRBV4-1,TRBD1,TRBJ2-7,CASSQDRGYEQYF,TGCGCCAGCAGCCAAGACAGGGGGTACGAGCAGTACTTC
.,TRBV2,.,TRBJ1-2,CASSESDSYGYTF,TGTGCCAGCAGTGAATCCGACTCCTATGGCTACACCTTC
.,TRBV29-1,TRBD2,TRBJ2-5,CSALGGPGGQETQYF,TGCAGCGCTTTGGGGGGCCCGGGGGGGCAAGAGACCCAGTACTTC
.,TRBV6-1,TRBD2,TRBJ2-2,CASSGTSGEEAGELFF,TGTGCCAGCAGTGGGACTAGCGGGGAGGAGGCCGGGGAGCTGTTTTTT
.,TRBV7-6,TRBD2,TRBJ2-3,CASSPSGGAIDTQYF,TGTGCCAGCAGCCCTAGCGGGGGGGCAATAGATACGCAGTATTTT
.,TRBV15,.,TRBJ1-2,CATSRGGQPDF,TGTGCCACCAGCAGAGGTGGGCAGCCCGACTTC
.,TRBV6-5,.,TRBJ2-2,CASNGGQPNTGELFF,TGTGCCAGCAACGGGGGACAGCCGAACACCGGGGAGCTGTTTTTT
.,TRBV9,.,TRBJ2-7,CASSAQDRFYEQYF,TGTGCCAGCAGCGCCCAAGACAGGTTCTACGAGCAGTACTTC
.,TRBV4-1,.,TRBJ2-5,CASSQRGIVQETQYF,TGCGCCAGCAGCCAGCGAGGAATAGTCCAAGAGACCCAGTACTTC
few,TRBV6-5,TRBD1,TRBJ2-7,CASSSVGQGFDEQYF,TGTGCCAGCAGTTCGGTGGGACAGGGGTTCGACGAGCAGTACTTC
.,TRBV10-3,TRBD1,TRBJ2-1,CAISESLGTGVYNEQFF,TGTGCCATCAGTGAGTCTCTAGGGACAGGGGTATACAATGAGCAGTTCTTC
.,TRBV9,TRBD1,TRBJ1-1,CASSVGDRYGANTEAFF,TGTGCCAGCAGCGTAGGGGACAGGTACGGCGCGAACACTGAAGCTTTCTTT
.,TRBV2,TRBD1,TRBJ1-5,CASRRDRGSNQPQHF,TGTGCCAGCAGGAGAGACAGGGGGAGCAATCAGCCCCAGCATTTT
.,TRBV4-1,.,TRBJ2-6,CASGGHTSGANVLTF,TGCGCCAGCGGCGGACACACCTCTGGGGCCAACGTCCTGACTTTC
.,TRBV7-2,.,TRBJ2-3,CASSASGTTSTQYF,TGTGCCAGCAGCGCCTCCGGGACGACTAGTACGCAGTATTTT
.,TRBV5-5,TRBD1,TRBJ2-7,CASSTGTGFEQYF,TGTGCCAGCAGCACCGGGACAGGGTTCGAGCAGTACTTC
.,TRBV5-8,.,TRBJ1-3,CASSRRQVTGNTIYF,TGTGCCAGCAGCAGAAGACAGGTTACTGGAAACACCATATATTTT
once,TRBV27,.,TRBJ1-2,CASSFQEAADSLYGYTF,TGTGCCAGCAGTTTTCAGGAGGCAGCGGACTCCCTTTATGGCTACACCTTC
.,TRBV10-3,TRBD1,TRBJ2-5,CAISDGTGQETQYF,TGTGCCATCAGTGATGGGACAGGCCAAGAGACCCAGTACTTC
.,TRBV7-7,.,TRBJ2-1,CASSSGRGENNEQFF,TGTGCCAGCAGCTCAGGCAGGGGGGAGAACAATGAGCAGTTCTTC
few,TRBV3-1/TRBV3-2,TRBD1,TRBJ1-1,CASSQDGTGGTEAFF,TGTGCCAGCAGCCAAGACGGGACAGGGGGCACTGAAGCTTTCTTT
.,TRBV7-9,.,TRBJ2-1,CASSHQGNEQFF,TGTGCCAGCAGCCACCAGGGTAATGAGCAGTTCTTC
once,TRBV7-6,.,TRBJ2-2,CASSSIPFSGAGELFF,TGTGCCAGCAGCTCCATACCTTTTAGCGGCGCCGGGGAGCTGTTTTTT
.,TRBV6-2/TRBV6-3,.,TRBJ1-5,CASSYGQLSNQPQHF,TGTGCCAGCAGTTACGGACAACTTAGCAATCAGCCCCAGCATTTT
.,TRBV19,TRBD1,TRBJ1-4,CASRQGTRSVAIEKLFF,TGTGCCAGTCGACAGGGCACCAGATCAGTAGCAATTGAAAAACTGTTTTTT
.,TRBV4-2,TRBD2,TRBJ2-5,CASSLLPSGGTGETQYF,TGTGCCAGCAGCCTCCTACCGAGCGGGGGGACCGGAGAGACCCAGTACTTC
.,TRBV9,TRBD2,TRBJ2-2,CASSVRQKAGDTGELFF,TGTGCCAGCAGCGTACGACAAAAGGCGGGGGACACCGGGGAGCTGTTTTTT
few,TRBV28,TRBD1,TRBJ1-6,CASNLDPRETGIGSPLHF,TGTGCCAGCAATCTCGACCCCCGCGAGACAGGGATCGGTTCACCCCTCCACTTT
.,TRBV27,.,TRBJ2-7,CASSSVGASQYF,TGTGCCAGCAGCTCTGTGGGGGCTTCTCAGTACTTC
.,TRBV3-1/TRBV3-2,TRBD1,TRBJ1-1,CASRPGQGNTEAFF,TGTGCCAGCAGACCTGGACAGGGTAACACTGAAGCTTTCTTT
.,TRBV3-1/TRBV3-2,TRBD2,TRBJ2-1,CASSQGSGAGGRLGEQFF,TGTGCCAGCAGCCAAGGGTCCGGGGCGGGGGGCCGACTCGGTGAGCAGTTCTTC